The clone carrying this T cell receptor (beta chain) has ten or more counts. Its antigen remains unknown. Trimming removed 4 bases at V and 6 bases at J, with 16 bases between. Germline V gene sequence: CDR1 SGDLS, CDR2 YYNGEE. The CDR3 runs 14 residues. TCRdb re-called the PCR reads with MiXCR. The data contain approximately 23,000 clones, under 30% of them singletons. This record comes from a study of metastatic and nonmetastatic thyroid tumors. Study-level results: In both blood and tumor samples, TCR beta diversity was reported significantly higher for malignant than benign nodules.

Thyroid surgery had not been preceded by any treatment in any patient. Sequenced sample: blood. V usage is TRBV9 and J usage is TRBJ1-1; TRBD1 is a possible D gene (6 bases). The source is a male donor with papillary thyroid cancer or a benign thyroid nodule (not recorded which). Some clones in this sample may be carry-over from other donors' samples. The CDR3 region has the DNA TGTGCCAGCAGCCGAGGCGGGGGCAGGGCTGAAGCTTTCTTT. Translation: CASSRGGGRAEAFF.